The 19 T cell receptor beta chains below were found in one sample sequenced in a study of blood T cells in healthy people across ages (dated by TCRdb to 2014 to 2015). Libraries were made using 5' RACE. Sequencing was carried out with an Illumina HiSeq 2500. A second PCR of about 6 to 12 cycles was performed with a sample-barcoded 5' primer and a J-beta primer mix. Starting from the raw public reads, TCRdb applied fastp trimming at Q25, assembled clones with MiXCR and retained in-frame beta chains. Every entry covers one CDR3 protein and lists the most common genes and DNA from its rows. In this sample the table shows over 500,000 distinct CDR3 sequences, about 25% of which occur a single time. Approximately 3.3% of the sample is taken by the ten largest. This same sample was also part of a study on T cells of mothers and their children.

Sequenced input: blood. These receptors were taken from a boy aged 2 to 10 in good health.

The chain couples TRBV5-1 to TRBJ2-1; D uncertain. V was clipped by 0 bases and J by 8 bases, with 15 bases between them. The CDR3 runs to 15 residues. Germline V gene lookup returns CDR1 SGHRS and CDR2 YFSETQ. The CDR3 coding sequence is TGCGCCAGCAGCTTGGCCGTGACGAGGCTCGATGAGCAGTTCTTC. Translating gives CASSLAVTRLDEQFF.

V is TRBV20-1 and J is TRBJ2-7, with D unclear. CDR3 length: 11 amino acids. V lost 5 bases and J 4 bases, leaving 9 bases between the germline ends. CDR1 and CDR2 (germline): DFQATT, SNEGSKA (reference sequence). CDR3 protein: CSAFPVYEQYF. The CDR3 region has the DNA TGCAGTGCTTTCCCAGTGTACGAGCAGTACTTC.

This clonotype has just a few counts. V is TRBV4-3 and J is TRBJ2-7; either TRBD1 or TRBD2 may fit D (5 bases each). Germline CDR1 reads LGHNA; CDR2 reads YSLEER. Trimming removed 0 bases from V and 4 bases from J, with 13 bases in between. The CDR3 consists of 15 residues. CDR3 nucleotide sequence: TGCGCCAGCAGCCAAGAGCTTGAAGGGGAGTACGAGCAGTACTTC. Amino acid sequence: CASSQELEGEYEQYF.

This clonotype was seen only a few times. V gene TRBV5-1 combines with J gene TRBJ1-4; 8 bases match TRBD1. CDR1 is SGHRS and CDR2 is YFSETQ in the germline V gene. The CDR3 has 16 residues. The J segment lost 7 bases and the V segment lost 4 bases, leaving 12 bases of the junction unmatched. The DNA of the CDR3 is TGCGCCAGCAGCATATCGACAGGGGATAGAAGTGAAAAACTGTTTTTT. Encoded protein: CASSISTGDRSEKLFF.

The chain uses TRBV30 and TRBJ2-7; a possible D gene is TRBD2 (6 bases). V gave up 7 bases and J gave up 3 bases, with 13 bases separating them. Looked up from germline, CDR1 is GTSNPN and CDR2 is SVGIG (reference sequence). The CDR3 runs 12 residues. The CDR3: CASKGGNYEQYF. The CDR3 DNA sequence: TGTGCCTCCAAAGGAGGGAACTACGAGCAGTACTTC.

V and J are TRBV12-3 or TRBV12-4 and TRBJ2-1; D remains unclear. V was trimmed by 5 bases and J by 4 bases, leaving 15 bases between them. The length of the CDR3 is 15 residues. The CDR3 sequence is CASSLVSQVYNEQFF. DNA of the CDR3: TGTGCCAGCAGTCTCGTATCCCAGGTATACAATGAGCAGTTCTTC.

The chain carries TRBV7-2 and TRBJ2-7, with D perhaps TRBD2 (5 bases). Germline V CDR1 and CDR2: SGHTA, FQGNSA. V lost 1 base to trimming and J lost 2 bases, with 9 bases between them. This CDR3 has 14 amino acids. The CDR3: CASSLVSSAYEQYF. The DNA for the CDR3 is TGTGCCAGCAGCTTAGTCAGTAGCGCCTACGAGCAGTACTTC.

As DNA, the CDR3 is TGTGCCAGCAGCGTTTCGCCCATGGATTCACCCCTCCACTTT. Protein: CASSVSPMDSPLHF. The chain carries TRBV9 and TRBJ1-6; no reliable D call. V lost 2 bases to trimming and J lost 8 bases, with 11 bases between them. CDR3 length: 14 residues. Germline V gene data show CDR1 as SGDLS and CDR2 as YYNGEE. Full variable domain (remainder filled in from reference TRBV9 and TRBJ1-6): DSGVTQTPKHLITATGQRVTLRCSPRSGDLSVYWYQQSLDQGLQFLIQYYNGEERAKGNILERFSAQQFPDLHSELNLSSLELGDSALYFCASSVSPMDSPLHFGNGTRLTVT.

The genes are TRBV20-1 and TRBJ2-5, with a weak D call TRBD1 (6 bases). TRBJ2-7 explains the end of the DNA better; the J call may be wrong. The CDR3 is 13 amino acids. The germline gives CDR1 DFQATT, CDR2 SNEGSKA (reference sequence). The CDR3: CSARSRGSYEQYF. The CDR3 bases are TGCAGTGCTAGGAGCAGGGGCTCCTACGAGCAGTACTTC.

This chain links TRBV7-2 with TRBJ2-5, with D perhaps TRBD2 (6 bases). TRBJ2-1 matches the DNA end more closely, so the J call is doubtful. The CDR3 extends over 19 amino acids. Germline CDR1 reads SGHTA; CDR2 reads FQGNSA. The CDR3 loop is CASSVISGTWGRGYNEQFF. The CDR3 nucleotides are TGTGCCAGCAGCGTAATTAGCGGTACTTGGGGACGGGGATACAATGAGCAGTTCTTC.

The rearrangement uses TRBV10-3 and TRBJ2-1; 8 positions match TRBD2. CDR1 and CDR2 (germline): ENHRY, SYGVKD. The CDR3 is 17 residues long. V gave up 4 bases and J gave up 7 bases; unmatched junction bases: 15. Here the CDR3 DNA reads TGTGCCATCAGTGGGGGTAGCGGGGCACCCCTCGGGAATGAGCAGTTCTTC. Translation gives CAISGGSGAPLGNEQFF.

This clonotype was counted between two and nine times. The gene calls are TRBV20-1 and TRBJ2-6; 8 bases match TRBD1. Losses at the gene ends were 1 base for V and 3 bases for J; bases not matched to a gene: 14. Germline V gene lookup returns CDR1 DFQATT and CDR2 SNEGSKA (reference sequence). The CDR3 runs 19 residues. CDR3 DNA sequence: TGCAGTGCTAGAGTCCCCCAGGGGGCAGGGAAGATTGGGGCCAACGTCCTGACTTTC. Its translation is CSARVPQGAGKIGANVLTF.

The chain couples TRBV4-3 to TRBJ2-1; weak D call: TRBD2 (6 bases). This CDR3 is 14 amino acids long. V shed 0 bases and J shed 9 bases, with 12 bases lying between them. Per the germline V gene, CDR1 is LGHNA and CDR2 is YSLEER. The CDR3 sequence: CASSQERRDGEQFF. In nucleotides, the CDR3 is TGCGCCAGCAGCCAAGAAAGGAGGGATGGTGAGCAGTTCTTC.

This clonotype was seen many times. V is TRBV27 and J is TRBJ2-5, with D maybe TRBD1 (5 bases). The end of the DNA fits TRBJ2-1 better, so the J call may be wrong. From germline, CDR1 is MNHEY and CDR2 SMNVEV (reference sequence). The CDR3 loop spans 13 amino acids. In nucleotides, the CDR3 is TGTGCCAGCAGTGCAACCAGGGCCCATGAGCAGTTCTTC. This codes for CASSATRAHEQFF.

The chain has TRBV10-3 and TRBJ2-6; D remains ambiguous. This CDR3 has 14 residues. The V gene's germline CDR1 is ENHRY and CDR2 SYGVKD. V was shortened by 3 bases and J by 1 base, with 4 bases between the two germline ends. This CDR3 reads CAISDGSGANVLTF. DNA of the CDR3: TGTGCCATCAGTGACGGGTCTGGGGCCAACGTCCTGACTTTC.

This clonotype was observed a few times. This CDR3 reads CASSPSRDNTGELFF. The CDR3 coding sequence is TGTGCCAGCAGCCCTAGTCGGGACAACACCGGGGAGCTGTTTTTT. V usage is TRBV9 and J usage is TRBJ2-2; D is tentatively TRBD1 or TRBD2 (5 bases each). The CDR3 contains 15 residues. The V and J ends lost 4 bases and 2 bases respectively, with 12 bases between them. Germline CDR1 reads SGDLS; CDR2 reads YYNGEE. The entire variable domain, with the rest obtained from reference TRBV9 and TRBJ2-2, is as follows: DSGVTQTPKHLITATGQRVTLRCSPRSGDLSVYWYQQSLDQGLQFLIQYYNGEERAKGNILERFSAQQFPDLHSELNLSSLELGDSALYFCASSPSRDNTGELFFGEGSRLTVL.

This clonotype has just a few counts. This chain uses TRBV15 with TRBJ1-2, with TRBD1 matching over 9 bases. V was clipped by 5 bases and J by 4 bases; unmatched bases: 11. Germline CDR1 and CDR2: LNHNV and YYDKDF (reference sequence). CDR3 length: 16 residues. The CDR3 DNA follows: TGTGCCACCAGCCCAGTCCCCGGGACAGGGAGCTATGGCTACACCTTC. The encoded protein is CATSPVPGTGSYGYTF.

The chain joins TRBV29-1 to TRBJ1-4, with no clear D. The CDR3 totals 11 residues. Trimming removed 1 base from V and 8 bases from J, with 5 bases in between. Germline CDR1 is SQVTM and CDR2 is ANQGSEA. CDR3 bases: TGCAGCGTTGAAGGCAGCGAAAAACTGTTTTTT. It is translated as CSVEGSEKLFF.

J is TRBJ2-1 and V is TRBV29-1, with D possibly TRBD2 on 7 matching bases. This CDR3 spans 14 amino acids. The ends were cut back, 0 bases at V and 2 bases at J, with 8 bases in the middle. Germline V CDR1 and CDR2: SQVTM, ANQGSEA. As DNA, the CDR3 is TGCAGCGTTGAAGAAGGGGGGGCCTACAATGAGCAGTTCTTC. The encoded protein is CSVEEGGAYNEQFF.